A single sample gave rise to the 20 T cell receptor beta chains below, sequenced in a study of blood T cell repertoires in COVID-19. The protocol was immunoSEQ multiplex PCR, while the TCRdb copy is restricted to in-frame clones and leaves out a portion. The repertoire holds 200,000 to 250,000 clones, with approximately 90% as singletons. Sequencing input: PBMCs or T cells enriched from blood (not recorded which). These TCRs come from a man aged 50 to 60 who had been exposed to COVID-19.

On this clone itself: The sample has other DNA sequences that encode this CDR3 too. This chain connects TRBV30 to TRBJ1-1; D remains unclear. The CDR3 totals 13 residues. The V end lost 0 bases, the J end lost 0 bases, and 5 bases lay between the germline ends. In germline, CDR1 is GTSNPN, CDR2 SVGIG (reference sequence). The CDR3 coding sequence is TGTGCCTGGAGTGTACTTTTGAACACTGAAGCTTTCTTT. Amino acids: CAWSVLLNTEAFF.

The chain carries TRBV6-1 and TRBJ2-3, with 9 positions matching TRBD2. J lost 6 bases, V lost 2 bases, and 6 bases had no gene match. The CDR3 loop spans 15 amino acids. Germline V gene sequence: CDR1 MNHNS, CDR2 SASEGT. Here the CDR3 DNA reads TGTGCCAGCAGTGAAACTAGCGGGTTAAGGGATACGCAGTATTTT. It codes for CASSETSGLRDTQYF.

The chain employs TRBV7-6 and TRBJ2-2; 12 nucleotides match TRBD1. This CDR3 comprises 17 residues. Germline-derived CDR1 and CDR2 are SGHVS and FNYEAQ. Germline trimming cut 4 bases from V and 7 bases from J; bases unmatched to any gene: 10. DNA of the CDR3: TGTGCCAGCAGCTCGAATCCGGGACAGGGGGCAGTCGGGGAGCTGTTTTTT. Its protein product is CASSSNPGQGAVGELFF. The whole variable domain, remainder taken from reference TRBV7-6 and TRBJ2-2, is GAGVSQSPRYKVTKRGQDVALRCDPISGHVSLYWYRQALGQGPEFLTYFNYEAQQDKSGLPNDRFSAERPEGSISTLTIQRTEQRDSAMYRCASSSNPGQGAVGELFFGEGSRLTVL.

This chain joins TRBV19 and TRBJ2-1; tentative D call: TRBD2 (5 bases). The CDR3 is made up of 16 amino acids. V was shortened by 5 bases and J by 0 bases, with 14 bases between the two germline ends. Germline lookup yields CDR1 LNHDA and CDR2 SQIVND (reference sequence). The CDR3 DNA sequence: TGTGCCAGTAGTTTCCGCGGTGGGAGCTCCTACAATGAGCAGTTCTTC. Translated: CASSFRGGSSYNEQFF. The full variable domain, with the rest looked up from reference TRBV19 and TRBJ2-1, is DGGITQSPKYLFRKEGQNVTLSCEQNLNHDAMYWYRQDPGQGLRLIYYSQIVNDFQKGDIAEGYSVSREKKESFPLTVTSAQKNPTAFYLCASSFRGGSSYNEQFFGPGTRLTVL.

This clone was observed once. The chain uses TRBV11-3 and TRBJ2-3; 11 bases are a match to TRBD2. CDR1 SGHNT and CDR2 YENEEA come from the germline V gene. This CDR3 is built from 15 residues. Germline trimming cut 6 bases from V and 6 bases from J; bases unmatched to any gene: 8. CDR3 loop: CASRSTSGRWDTQYF. The CDR3 nucleotides are TGTGCCAGCAGAAGTACTAGCGGGAGATGGGATACGCAGTATTTT.

The V call is TRBV5-1, the J call TRBJ1-2; TRBD1 aligns across 7 bases. CDR1 and CDR2 from the germline V gene are SGHRS and YFSETQ. The CDR3 consists of 14 residues. V lost 3 bases and J lost 6; bases outside the gene matches: 8. CDR3: CASSSGLGGDGYTF. The DNA of the CDR3 is TGCGCCAGCAGCTCGGGGTTAGGGGGCGATGGCTACACCTTC.

This chain joins TRBV2 and TRBJ1-5, with D possibly matching TRBD1 (6 bases). The CDR3 covers 15 residues. V shed 3 bases and J shed 1 base, with 10 bases lying between them. Looked up from germline, CDR1 is SNHLY and CDR2 is FYNNEI. CDR3 nucleotides: TGTGCCAGCAGTGAGGACGGACAGAGCAATCAGCCCCAGCATTTT. It translates to CASSEDGQSNQPQHF.

The chain joins TRBV18 to TRBJ2-3; 9 bases match TRBD2. The germline V gene has CDR1 KGHSH and CDR2 LQKENI. The ends lost 0 bases at V and 8 bases at J; junction bases unmatched: 12. The CDR3 loop spans 17 amino acids. Here the CDR3 reads CASSPPQRGATPGTQYF. For the CDR3, the DNA is TGTGCCAGCTCACCACCTCAGCGGGGGGCCACCCCGGGTACGCAGTATTTT.

The rearrangement joins TRBV15 to TRBJ2-7; 9 nucleotides agree with TRBD2. Germline V gene data show CDR1 as LNHNV and CDR2 as YYDKDF (reference sequence). Trimming at V came to 0 bases and at J to 5 bases, leaving 5 bases not matched to a gene. The CDR3 extends over 15 amino acids. DNA for the CDR3: TGTGCCACCAGCAGAGAGGTAGCGGGAGTTAACGAGCAGTACGTC. Amino acid sequence: CATSREVAGVNEQYV.

This clone came up once. The chain employs TRBV4-2 and TRBJ1-3; D not resolved. CDR3 size: 17 residues. Trimming left V 4 bases short and J 2 bases short, with 18 bases between. CDR1 LGHNA and CDR2 YNFKEQ come from the germline V gene. DNA of the CDR3: TGTGCCAGCAGCCCAGCAGTCCAGGCGCTTGCTGGAAACACCATATATTTT. Protein product: CASSPAVQALAGNTIYF.

V usage is TRBV2 and J usage is TRBJ1-4; TRBD1 matches 7 bases. Germline CDR1 and CDR2: SNHLY and FYNNEI. The CDR3 is 15 residues long. Unmatched junction bases numbered 7, after V lost 5 bases and J lost 4 bases. This CDR3 reads CASSRLRGSNEKLFF. The CDR3 DNA sequence: TGTGCCAGCAGTAGACTCAGGGGGAGTAATGAAAAACTGTTTTTT.

This clone was seen just once. DNA for the CDR3: TGTGCCACCAGTGATTTGAGCGGGAGGGCTATGGATGAGCAGTTCTTC. It encodes CATSDLSGRAMDEQFF. The chain combines TRBV24-1 with TRBJ2-1; 10 positions match TRBD2. CDR1 is KGHDR and CDR2 is SFDVKD in the germline V gene. CDR3 length: 16 residues. With 0 bases clipped from V and 8 bases from J, the junction kept 6 bases outside the gene matches.

The V gene is TRBV3-1 (or the pseudogene TRBV3-2), the J gene TRBJ2-1; TRBD1 might be the D (6 bases). Germline loops: CDR1 LGHDT, CDR2 YNNKEL (reference sequence). Trimming removed 4 bases from V and 0 bases from J, with 16 bases in between. The CDR3 totals 17 residues. CDR3 sequence reads: CASSPRPWDNSYNEQFF. CDR3 DNA sequence: TGTGCCAGCAGCCCAAGGCCATGGGACAACTCCTACAATGAGCAGTTCTTC.

V and J are TRBV5-1 and TRBJ2-5, with 8 bases matching TRBD2. Germline CDR1 and CDR2: SGHRS and YFSETQ. The ends lost 4 bases at V and 0 bases at J; junction bases unmatched: 5. The CDR3 is 15 amino acids. This CDR3 is CASSLGSGDQETQYF. The CDR3 DNA reads TGCGCCAGCAGCCTGGGTAGCGGGGACCAAGAGACCCAGTACTTC.

The CDR3 is CASSQLISGELSNEQFF. In DNA form, the CDR3 reads TGTGCCAGCAGCCAACTTATTAGCGGGGAGCTTTCCAATGAGCAGTTCTTC. This rearrangement joins TRBV14 to TRBJ2-1, with 8 bases matching TRBD2. This CDR3 contains 17 residues. Trimming cost V 2 bases and J 6 bases; bases outside gene matches: 12. Germline loops: CDR1 SGHDN, CDR2 FVKESK.

This clone has just one count. The genes are TRBV3-1 (or the pseudogene TRBV3-2) and TRBJ1-2; 7 bases agree with TRBD1. Trimming took 4 bases from V and 4 from J; bases not matched to a gene: 12. In germline, CDR1 is LGHDT, CDR2 YNNKEL (reference sequence). The CDR3 length is 16 residues. CDR3 coding DNA: TGTGCCAGCAGCCGACAGATTACAGGGGATCGCTATGGCTACACCTTC. Protein product: CASSRQITGDRYGYTF.

J is TRBJ1-5 and V is TRBV11-1; the match to TRBD1 covers 10 bases. Unmatched junction bases numbered 4, after V lost 5 bases and J lost 6 bases. Germline CDR1 and CDR2: SGHAT and FQDESV (reference sequence). The CDR3 consists of 14 residues. The CDR3 DNA reads as TGTGCCAGCAGCCCGACAGGGGGCAGTCAGCCCCAGCATTTT. Translation: CASSPTGGSQPQHF.

The J gene is TRBJ1-2, the V gene TRBV5-1; maybe TRBD1 (6 bases). The CDR3 is 13 amino acids. The germline gives CDR1 SGHRS, CDR2 YFSETQ. Between the trimmed V and J ends, which lost 4 bases and 4 bases, there was a span of 11 bases. CDR3 residues: CASSPDSLYGYTF. CDR3 in DNA: TGCGCCAGCAGCCCGGACAGTCTCTATGGCTACACCTTC.

V is TRBV4-1 and J is TRBJ1-2, with 11 bases lining up with TRBD1. CDR1 and CDR2 (germline): MGHRA, YSYEKL. V lost 4 bases and J lost 7; bases outside the gene matches: 8. The CDR3 totals 15 residues. The CDR3 protein is CASSRFRTGGAGYTF. The CDR3 DNA reads TGCGCCAGCAGCCGATTCAGGACAGGGGGCGCTGGCTACACCTTC.

This chain connects TRBV29-1 to TRBJ1-4; D not certain. In germline, CDR1 is SQVTM, CDR2 ANQGSEA. CDR3 size: 14 residues. V lost 3 bases and J 5 bases, leaving 13 bases between the germline ends. CDR3 bases: TGCAGCGTTGAGGTCAGAGGGATGAATGAAAAACTGTTTTTT. Translating gives CSVEVRGMNEKLFF.